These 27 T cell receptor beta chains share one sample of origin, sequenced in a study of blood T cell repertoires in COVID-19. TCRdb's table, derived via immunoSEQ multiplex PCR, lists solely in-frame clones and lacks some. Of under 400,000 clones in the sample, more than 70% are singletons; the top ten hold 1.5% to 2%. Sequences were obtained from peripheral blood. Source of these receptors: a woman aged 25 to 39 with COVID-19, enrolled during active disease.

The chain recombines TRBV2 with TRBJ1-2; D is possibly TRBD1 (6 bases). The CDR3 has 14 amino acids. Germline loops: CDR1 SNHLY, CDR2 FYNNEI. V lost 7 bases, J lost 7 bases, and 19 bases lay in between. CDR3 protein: CASKETGSPLGYTF. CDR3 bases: TGTGCCAGCAAGGAGACAGGCTCCCCCCTTGGCTACACCTTC.

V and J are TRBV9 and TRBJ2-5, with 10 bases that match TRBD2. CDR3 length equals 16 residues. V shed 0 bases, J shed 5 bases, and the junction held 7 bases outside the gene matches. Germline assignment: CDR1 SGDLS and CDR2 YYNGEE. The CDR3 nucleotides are TGTGCCAGCAGCGTAGACAGCGGGGGGGCCGGGGAGACCCAGTACTTC. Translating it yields CASSVDSGGAGETQYF.

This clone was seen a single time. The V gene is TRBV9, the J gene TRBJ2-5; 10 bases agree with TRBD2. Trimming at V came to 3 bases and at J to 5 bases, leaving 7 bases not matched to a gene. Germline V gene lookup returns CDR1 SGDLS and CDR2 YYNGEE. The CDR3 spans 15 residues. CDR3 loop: CASSGSGGAWETQYF. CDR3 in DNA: TGTGCCAGCAGCGGGAGCGGGGGGGCATGGGAGACCCAGTACTTC.

The CDR3 is CASRGAGLVYEQYV. In nucleotides, the CDR3 is TGTGCCAGCAGAGGGGCGGGGTTAGTCTACGAGCAGTACGTC. This rearrangement joins TRBV28 to TRBJ2-7; D possibly corresponds to TRBD2 (6 bases). Per the germline V gene, CDR1 is MDHEN and CDR2 is SYDVKM. Trimming took off 6 bases at V and 3 bases at J, with 15 bases between the two ends. This CDR3 region has 14 residues.

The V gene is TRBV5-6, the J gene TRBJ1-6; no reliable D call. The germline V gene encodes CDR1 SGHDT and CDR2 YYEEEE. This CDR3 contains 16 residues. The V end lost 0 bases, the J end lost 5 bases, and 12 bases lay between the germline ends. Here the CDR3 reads CASSLVVGVNNSPLHF. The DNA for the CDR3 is TGTGCCAGCAGCTTGGTCGTCGGAGTAAATAATTCACCCCTCCACTTT.

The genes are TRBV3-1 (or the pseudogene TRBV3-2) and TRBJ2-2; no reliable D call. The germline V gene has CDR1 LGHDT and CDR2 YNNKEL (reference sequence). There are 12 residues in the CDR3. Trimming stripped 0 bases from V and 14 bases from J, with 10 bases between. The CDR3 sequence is CASSQDSRVLFF. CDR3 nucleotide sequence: TGTGCCAGCAGCCAAGATTCACGGGTCCTGTTTTTT.

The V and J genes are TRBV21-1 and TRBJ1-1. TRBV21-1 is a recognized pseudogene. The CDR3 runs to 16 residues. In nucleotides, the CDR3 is TGTGCCAGCAGCGTACCCTCCGTGCGGGACAACACTGAAGCTTTCTTT. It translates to CASSVPSVRDNTEAFF.

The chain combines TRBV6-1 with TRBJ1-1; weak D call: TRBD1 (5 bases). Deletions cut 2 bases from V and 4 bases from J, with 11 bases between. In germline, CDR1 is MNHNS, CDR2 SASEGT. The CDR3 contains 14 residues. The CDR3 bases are TGTGCCAGCAGTGAATTTTGGGGGGGCACTGAAGCTTTCTTT. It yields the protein CASSEFWGGTEAFF.

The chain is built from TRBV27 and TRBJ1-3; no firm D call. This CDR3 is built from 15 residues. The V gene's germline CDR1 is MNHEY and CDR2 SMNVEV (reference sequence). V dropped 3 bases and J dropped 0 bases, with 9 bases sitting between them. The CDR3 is CASSFIQSSGNTIYF. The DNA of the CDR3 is TGTGCCAGCAGTTTTATACAGAGCTCTGGAAACACCATATATTTT.

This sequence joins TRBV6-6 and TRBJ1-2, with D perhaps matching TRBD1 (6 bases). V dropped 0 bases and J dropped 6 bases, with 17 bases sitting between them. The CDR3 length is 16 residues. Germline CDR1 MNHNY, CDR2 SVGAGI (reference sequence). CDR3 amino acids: CASSYSSGTLGDGYTF. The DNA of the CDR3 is TGTGCCAGCAGTTACTCGTCCGGGACACTCGGGGATGGCTACACCTTC.

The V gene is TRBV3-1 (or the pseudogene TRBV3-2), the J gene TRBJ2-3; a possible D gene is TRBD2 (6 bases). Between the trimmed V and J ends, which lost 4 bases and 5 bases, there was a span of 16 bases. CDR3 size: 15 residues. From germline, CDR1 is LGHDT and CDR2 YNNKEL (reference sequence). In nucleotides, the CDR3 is TGTGCCAGCAGCCGTCGAGGCGGAGGGGTAGATACGCAGTATTTT. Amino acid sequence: CASSRRGGGVDTQYF.

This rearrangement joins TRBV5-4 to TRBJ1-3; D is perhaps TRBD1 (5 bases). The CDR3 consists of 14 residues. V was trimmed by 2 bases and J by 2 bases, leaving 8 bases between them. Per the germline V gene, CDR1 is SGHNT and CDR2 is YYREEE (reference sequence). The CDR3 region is CASSFPGPGNTIYF. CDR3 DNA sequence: TGTGCCAGCAGCTTTCCAGGGCCTGGAAACACCATATATTTT.

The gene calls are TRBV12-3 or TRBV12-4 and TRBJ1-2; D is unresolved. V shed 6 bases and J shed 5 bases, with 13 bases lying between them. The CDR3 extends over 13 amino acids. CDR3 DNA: TGTGCCAGCAGCCCGGGAAGGGTATATGGCTACACCTTC. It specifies CASSPGRVYGYTF.

The chain's CDR3 is CASSQVPGVWYTGELFF. In DNA form, the CDR3 reads TGTGCCAGCAGCCAAGTACCGGGGGTGTGGTACACCGGGGAGCTGTTTTTT. The chain combines TRBV3-1 (or the pseudogene TRBV3-2) with TRBJ2-2; weak D call: TRBD2 (6 bases). Germline CDR1 LGHDT, CDR2 YNNKEL (reference sequence). The CDR3 consists of 17 residues. V dropped 1 base and J dropped 3 bases, with 15 bases sitting between them.

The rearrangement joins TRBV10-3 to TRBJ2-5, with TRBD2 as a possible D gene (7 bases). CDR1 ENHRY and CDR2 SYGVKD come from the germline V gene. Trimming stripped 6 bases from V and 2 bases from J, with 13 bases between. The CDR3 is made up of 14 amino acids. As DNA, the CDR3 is TGTGCCATCAGGGGCGGGGGCACACAAGAGACCCAGTACTTC. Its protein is CAIRGGGTQETQYF.

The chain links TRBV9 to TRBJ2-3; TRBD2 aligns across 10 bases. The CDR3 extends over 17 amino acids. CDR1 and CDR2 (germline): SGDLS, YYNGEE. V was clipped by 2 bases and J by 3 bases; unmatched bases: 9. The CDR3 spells CASSVRLVTSGTDTQYF. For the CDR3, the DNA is TGTGCCAGCAGCGTGCGGTTGGTGACTAGCGGGACAGATACGCAGTATTTT. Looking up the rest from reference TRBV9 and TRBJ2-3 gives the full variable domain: DSGVTQTPKHLITATGQRVTLRCSPRSGDLSVYWYQQSLDQGLQFLIQYYNGEERAKGNILERFSAQQFPDLHSELNLSSLELGDSALYFCASSVRLVTSGTDTQYFGPGTRLTVL.

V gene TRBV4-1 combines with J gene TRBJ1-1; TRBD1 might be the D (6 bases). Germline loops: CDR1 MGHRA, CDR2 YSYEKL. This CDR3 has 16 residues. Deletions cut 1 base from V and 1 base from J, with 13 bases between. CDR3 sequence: CASSQGGGRGNTEAFF. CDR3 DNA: TGCGCCAGCAGCCAAGGAGGCGGCAGGGGGAACACTGAAGCTTTCTTT.

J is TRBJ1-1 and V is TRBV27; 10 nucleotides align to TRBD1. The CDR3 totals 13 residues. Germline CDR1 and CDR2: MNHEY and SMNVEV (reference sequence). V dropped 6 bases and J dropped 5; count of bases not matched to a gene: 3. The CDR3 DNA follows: TGTGCCAGCAGCGGGACAGGGGTGACTGAAGCTTTCTTT. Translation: CASSGTGVTEAFF.

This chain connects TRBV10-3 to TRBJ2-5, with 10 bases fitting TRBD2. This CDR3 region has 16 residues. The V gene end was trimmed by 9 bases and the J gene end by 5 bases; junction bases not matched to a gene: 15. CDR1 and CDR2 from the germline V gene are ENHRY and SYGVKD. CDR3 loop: CAIAQPSGGAGETQYF. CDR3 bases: TGTGCCATTGCGCAGCCGAGCGGGGGGGCCGGGGAGACCCAGTACTTC.

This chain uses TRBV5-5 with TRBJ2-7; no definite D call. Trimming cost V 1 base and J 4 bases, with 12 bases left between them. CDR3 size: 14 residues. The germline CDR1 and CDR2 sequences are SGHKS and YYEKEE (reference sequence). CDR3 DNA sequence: TGTGCCAGCAGCTTGTTTGGCCAAAAATACGAGCAGTACTTC. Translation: CASSLFGQKYEQYF.

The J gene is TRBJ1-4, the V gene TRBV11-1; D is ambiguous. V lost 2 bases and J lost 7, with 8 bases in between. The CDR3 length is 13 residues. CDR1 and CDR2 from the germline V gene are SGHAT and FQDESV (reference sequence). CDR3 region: CASSLREGEKLFF. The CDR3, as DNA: TGTGCCAGCAGCTTACGAGAGGGTGAAAAACTGTTTTTT.

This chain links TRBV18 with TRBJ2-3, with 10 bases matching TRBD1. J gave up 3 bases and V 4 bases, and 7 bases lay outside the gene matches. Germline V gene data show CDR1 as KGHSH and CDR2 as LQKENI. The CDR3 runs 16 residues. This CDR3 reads CASSRDRGLGTDTQYF. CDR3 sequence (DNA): TGTGCCAGCTCACGTGACAGGGGGCTGGGAACAGATACGCAGTATTTT.

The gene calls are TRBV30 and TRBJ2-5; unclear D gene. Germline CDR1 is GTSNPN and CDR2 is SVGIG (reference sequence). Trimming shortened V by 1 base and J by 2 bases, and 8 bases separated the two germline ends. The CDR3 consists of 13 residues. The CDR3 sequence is CAWSGGGQETQYF. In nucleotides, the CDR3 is TGTGCCTGGAGTGGAGGCGGACAAGAGACCCAGTACTTC.

The CDR3 here is CASSFRTGGTEAFF. The CDR3 DNA is TGTGCCAGCAGCTTTCGGACAGGGGGCACTGAAGCTTTCTTT. V and J are TRBV5-4 and TRBJ1-1; TRBD1 matches at 10 bases. Germline CDR1 SGHNT, CDR2 YYREEE (reference sequence). J lost 4 bases, V lost 2 bases, and 2 bases had no gene match. This CDR3 comprises 14 residues.

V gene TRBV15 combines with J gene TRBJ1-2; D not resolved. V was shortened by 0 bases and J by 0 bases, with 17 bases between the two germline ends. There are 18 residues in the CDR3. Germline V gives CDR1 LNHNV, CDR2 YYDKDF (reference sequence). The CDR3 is CATSRDPHEGIANYGYTF. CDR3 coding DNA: TGTGCCACCAGCAGAGATCCCCACGAGGGAATAGCTAACTATGGCTACACCTTC. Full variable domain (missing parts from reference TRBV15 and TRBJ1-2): DAMVIQNPRYQVTQFGKPVTLSCSQTLNHNVMYWYQQKSSQAPKLLFHYYDKDFNNEADTPDNFQSRRPNTSFCFLDIRSPGLGDTAMYLCATSRDPHEGIANYGYTFGSGTRLTVV.

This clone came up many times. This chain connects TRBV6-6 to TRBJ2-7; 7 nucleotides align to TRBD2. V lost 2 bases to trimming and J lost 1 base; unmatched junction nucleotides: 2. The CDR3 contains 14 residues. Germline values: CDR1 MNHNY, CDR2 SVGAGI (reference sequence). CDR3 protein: CASSYGGESYEQYF. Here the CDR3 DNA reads TGTGCCAGCAGTTACGGGGGGGAGTCCTACGAGCAGTACTTC.

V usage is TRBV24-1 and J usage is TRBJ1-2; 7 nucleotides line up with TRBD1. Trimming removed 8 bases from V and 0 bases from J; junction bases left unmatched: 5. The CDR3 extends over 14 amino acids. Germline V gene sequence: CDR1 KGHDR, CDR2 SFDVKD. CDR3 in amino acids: CATNPGTANYGYTF. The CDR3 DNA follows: TGTGCCACCAACCCCGGGACAGCTAACTATGGCTACACCTTC.